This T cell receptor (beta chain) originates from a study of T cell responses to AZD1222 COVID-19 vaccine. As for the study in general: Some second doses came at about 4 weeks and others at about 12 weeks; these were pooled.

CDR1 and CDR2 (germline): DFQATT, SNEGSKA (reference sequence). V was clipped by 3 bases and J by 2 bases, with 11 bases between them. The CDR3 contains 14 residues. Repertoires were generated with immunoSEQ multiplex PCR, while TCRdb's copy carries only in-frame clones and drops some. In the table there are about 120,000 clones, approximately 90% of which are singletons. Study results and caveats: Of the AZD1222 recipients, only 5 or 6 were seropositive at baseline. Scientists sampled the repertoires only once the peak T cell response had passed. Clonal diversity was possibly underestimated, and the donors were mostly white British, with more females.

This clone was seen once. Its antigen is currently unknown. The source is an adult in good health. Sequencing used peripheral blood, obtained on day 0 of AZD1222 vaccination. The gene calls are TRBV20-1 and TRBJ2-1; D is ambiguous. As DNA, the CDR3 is TGCAGTGCTAGTAAAAGCGTAACCTACAATGAGCAGTTCTTC. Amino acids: CSASKSVTYNEQFF.